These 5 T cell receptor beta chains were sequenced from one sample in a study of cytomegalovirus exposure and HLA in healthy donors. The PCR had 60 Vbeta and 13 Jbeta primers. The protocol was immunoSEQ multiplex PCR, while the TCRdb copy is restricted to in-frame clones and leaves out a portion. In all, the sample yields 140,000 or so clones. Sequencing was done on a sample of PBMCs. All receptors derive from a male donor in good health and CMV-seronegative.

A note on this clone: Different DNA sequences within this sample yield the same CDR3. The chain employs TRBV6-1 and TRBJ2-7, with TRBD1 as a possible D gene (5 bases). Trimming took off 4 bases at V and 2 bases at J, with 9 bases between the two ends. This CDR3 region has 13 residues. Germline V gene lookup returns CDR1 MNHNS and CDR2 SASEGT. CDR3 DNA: TGTGCCAGCAGTGGTGTCAGGGCCTACGAGCAGTACTTC. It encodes CASSGVRAYEQYF.

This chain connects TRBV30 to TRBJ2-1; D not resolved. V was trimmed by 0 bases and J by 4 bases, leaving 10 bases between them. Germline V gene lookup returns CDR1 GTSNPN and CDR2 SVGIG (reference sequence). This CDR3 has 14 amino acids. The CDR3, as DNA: TGTGCCTGGAGTGTTCAAGCGAGTTACAATGAGCAGTTCTTC. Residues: CAWSVQASYNEQFF. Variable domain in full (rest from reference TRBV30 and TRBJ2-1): SQTIHQWPATLVQPVGSPLSLECTVEGTSNPNLYWYRQAAGRGLQLLFYSVGIGQISSEVPQNLSASRPQDRQFILSSKKLLLSDSGFYLCAWSVQASYNEQFFGPGTRLTVL.

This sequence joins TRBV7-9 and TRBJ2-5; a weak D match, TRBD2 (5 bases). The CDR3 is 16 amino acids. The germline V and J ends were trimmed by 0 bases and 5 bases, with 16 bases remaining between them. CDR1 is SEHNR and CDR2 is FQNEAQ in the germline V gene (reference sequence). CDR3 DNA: TGTGCCAGCAGCTTAGCGGGGTCCCAACTAGGTGAGACCCAGTACTTC. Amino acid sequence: CASSLAGSQLGETQYF.

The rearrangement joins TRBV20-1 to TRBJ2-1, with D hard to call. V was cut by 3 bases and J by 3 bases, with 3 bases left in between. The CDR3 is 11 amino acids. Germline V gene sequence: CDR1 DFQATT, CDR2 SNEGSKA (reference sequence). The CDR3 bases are TGCAGTGCTAGTAACTACAATGAGCAGTTCTTC. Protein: CSASNYNEQFF.

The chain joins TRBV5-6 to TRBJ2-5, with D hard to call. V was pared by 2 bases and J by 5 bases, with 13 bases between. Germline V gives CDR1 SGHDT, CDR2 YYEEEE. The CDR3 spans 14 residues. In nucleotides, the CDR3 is TGTGCCAGCAGCTTCGAGAGGTATGAGGAGACCCAGTACTTC. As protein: CASSFERYEETQYF.